These 3 T cell receptor beta chains were all obtained from the same sample, sequenced in a study of T cell responses to AZD1222 COVID-19 vaccine. TCRdb's copy holds only in-frame clones and misses some; the assay was immunoSEQ multiplex PCR. The sample records 95,000 to 150,000 clones, approximately 85% being singletons. This specimen was peripheral blood, taken 28 days after the second AZD1222 dose. The receptors were gathered from an adult who received the AZD1222 COVID-19 vaccine.

The V call is TRBV5-5, the J call TRBJ1-5, with no clear D. Germline V gene lookup returns CDR1 SGHKS and CDR2 YYEKEE (reference sequence). The CDR3 is 13 residues long. The germline V and J ends were trimmed by 0 bases and 5 bases, with 6 bases remaining between them. The CDR3 bases are TGTGCCAGCAGCTTGGTAGGGCATCAGCCCCAGCATTTT. Translated, it gives CASSLVGHQPQHF. Full variable domain (missing parts from reference TRBV5-5 and TRBJ1-5): DAGVTQSPTHLIKTRGQQVTLRCSPISGHKSVSWYQQVLGQGPQFIFQYYEKEERGRGNFPDRFSARQFPNYSSELNVNALLLGDSALYLCASSLVGHQPQHFGDGTRLSIL.

The chain joins TRBV4-1 to TRBJ1-4; TRBD1 matches at 8 bases. The CDR3 is 17 amino acids. The J segment lost 4 bases and the V segment lost 5 bases, leaving 12 bases of the junction unmatched. Germline V gives CDR1 MGHRA, CDR2 YSYEKL. This CDR3 is CASSVRIPGQDNEKLFF. CDR3 nucleotide sequence: TGCGCCAGCAGCGTACGAATTCCGGGACAGGATAATGAAAAACTGTTTTTT.

The genes are TRBV5-1 and TRBJ2-7; 8 bases are shared with TRBD1. The CDR3 runs to 14 residues. Germline V gene data show CDR1 as SGHRS and CDR2 as YFSETQ. V lost 4 bases, J lost 6 bases, and 9 bases stayed unmatched. CDR3 sequence: CASSGGQDFSEQYF. The CDR3 nucleotides read TGCGCCAGCAGCGGGGGACAGGATTTTAGCGAGCAGTACTTC.